Listed below are T cell receptor beta chains from one sample, sequenced in a study of OX40 agonist ivuxolimab in advanced cancers. Profiling relied on immunoSEQ multiplex PCR, and the TCRdb table lists in-frame clones only, not all of them. This sample has more than 55,000 clones, with 81% found just once. This material consisted of CD4+ or CD8+ T cells sorted from blood, taken in a trial of the OX40 agonist ivuxolimab. The receptors originated from an adult with an advanced solid tumor such as melanoma, head and neck, liver or kidney cancer. Both conserved end residues are part of each CDR3. The D gene is left open where the match is weak. Clone size appears in some rows only: once, few, many, or a class for an expanded clone.

d_gene,j_gene,abundance,v_gene,CDR3nt,CDR3aa
NA,TRBJ1-3,NA,TRBV4-3,TGCGCCAGCAGCCAAGATAGGCAGGGCTGGAACACCATATATTTT,CASSQDRQGWNTIYF
TRBD1,TRBJ1-4,NA,TRBV5-1,TGCGCCAGCAGCACTTTAGGACAGGGAGGTTTGACTAATGAAAAACTGTTTTTT,CASSTLGQGGLTNEKLFF
TRBD2,TRBJ2-5,NA,TRBV29-1,TGCAGCGTTGATGGTCGAAGTGGACTAGCGGAAGAGACCCAGTACTTC,CSVDGRSGLAEETQYF
NA,TRBJ2-7,NA,TRBV2,TGTGCCAGCAGAAAAGGAGGGGGGGCCTCTAACGAGCAGTACTTC,CASRKGGGASNEQYF
TRBD1,TRBJ2-1,NA,TRBV7-4,TGTGCCAGCAGCTTAGAAGGACAGGGGTTCAGTGAGCAGTTCTTC,CASSLEGQGFSEQFF
TRBD1,TRBJ2-7,once,TRBV19,TGTGCCAGTAGTAAGGGGACAGGGGGTTACGAGCAGTACTTC,CASSKGTGGYEQYF
TRBD2,TRBJ2-5,NA,TRBV5-1,TGCGCCAGCAGCAGAGGGACTAGCGGGAGTAGGGAGACCCAGTACTTC,CASSRGTSGSRETQYF
NA,TRBJ2-3,NA,TRBV5-6,TGTGCCAGCAGCTTGACCTCTAGCTTTACAGATACGCAGTATTTT,CASSLTSSFTDTQYF
NA,TRBJ1-2,NA,TRBV14,TGTGCCAGCAGCCAAGGGGGTGGTGGCTACACCTTC,CASSQGGGGYTF
NA,TRBJ2-2,NA,TRBV7-3,TGTGCCAGCAGCTTAATAGGGGGAGCGAACACCGGGGAGCTGTTTTTT,CASSLIGGANTGELFF
NA,TRBJ1-2,NA,TRBV6-5,TGTGCCAGCGTTAAGGGGAGCTATGGCTACACCTTC,CASVKGSYGYTF
TRBD1,TRBJ1-2,NA,TRBV7-9,TGTGCCAGCAGCTCCCGGCCAGGGCAGGGGGTCCTCTATGGCTACACCTTC,CASSSRPGQGVLYGYTF
NA,TRBJ2-4,NA,TRBV6-4,TGTGCCAGCAGCCACCCCCAGGGGGGGGGAGAAGCCAAAAACATTCAGTACTTC,CASSHPQGGGEAKNIQYF
TRBD1,TRBJ2-5,NA,TRBV5-1,TGCGCCAGCAGACCCGGGACAGCAGAGACCCAGTACTTC,CASRPGTAETQYF
TRBD2,TRBJ2-7,NA,TRBV19,TGTGCCAGTAGTATACTAGCGGGTCCCTCCTACGAGCAGTACTTC,CASSILAGPSYEQYF
TRBD1,TRBJ2-1,NA,TRBV5-1,TGCGCCAGCAGTTCCCGTCTGGGGACAGGGGACAATGAGCAGTTCTTC,CASSSRLGTGDNEQFF
NA,TRBJ1-2,NA,TRBV11-3,TGTGCCAGCAGCTTAGACGGGGGGCTCGGCTATGGCTACACCTTC,CASSLDGGLGYGYTF
NA,TRBJ1-5,once,TRBV9,TGTGCCAGCAGCGCCATGGCGGGGGGCAATCAGCCCCAGCATTTT,CASSAMAGGNQPQHF
NA,TRBJ1-2,NA,TRBV6-1,TGTGCCAGCAGTGGCTACCAGGGCTATGGCTACACCTTC,CASSGYQGYGYTF
TRBD1,TRBJ1-6,once,TRBV6-1,TGTGCCAGCAGTCCCCCGGCCCAGGGGGATTCACCCCTCCACTTT,CASSPPAQGDSPLHF
NA,TRBJ2-1,NA,TRBV9,TGTGCCAGCACAGGTACAGGGTCTCCTTACAATGAGCAGTTCTTC,CASTGTGSPYNEQFF
NA,TRBJ2-6,few,TRBV27,TGTGCCAGCAGTTTAACTGGGGCCAACGTCCTGACTTTC,CASSLTGANVLTF
TRBD2,TRBJ2-1,NA,TRBV10-2,TGCGCCAGCAGTCCCGGGACTAGTTCGGGGGTACGTGAGCAGTTCTTC,CASSPGTSSGVREQFF
TRBD2,TRBJ2-7,NA,TRBV7-2,TGTGCCAGCAGCTTGGTGTCTAGCGGGAAGGGCGAGCAGTACTTC,CASSLVSSGKGEQYF
NA,TRBJ1-1,NA,TRBV6-1,TGTGCCAGCAGTGTTATTCGCGTCGACACTGAAGCTTTCTTT,CASSVIRVDTEAFF
NA,TRBJ1-1,NA,TRBV29-1,TGCAGCGTTGTTCCCTCCCCCATGAACACTGAAGCTTTCTTT,CSVVPSPMNTEAFF
NA,TRBJ2-2,NA,TRBV19,TGTGCCAGTAGATTGGGACAAAACACCGGGGAGCTGTTTTTT,CASRLGQNTGELFF
TRBD2,TRBJ2-2,few,TRBV6-4,TGTGCCAGCAGTGACACTAGCGGGAGCACCGGGGAGCTGTTTTTT,CASSDTSGSTGELFF
NA,TRBJ2-5,once,TRBV27,TGTGCCAGCAGTCCCACTTCAGGGGAGACCCAGTACTTC,CASSPTSGETQYF
TRBD2,TRBJ2-2,NA,TRBV6-1,TGTGCCAGCAGTGAACAAATGGGACTAGCTGGGACCGGGGAGCTGTTTTTT,CASSEQMGLAGTGELFF
TRBD1,TRBJ2-3,NA,TRBV11-2,TGTGCCAGCAGACGACAGGGGCAATTTAGCACAGATACGCAGTATTTT,CASRRQGQFSTDTQYF
NA,TRBJ2-7,once,TRBV6-1,TGTGCCAGCAGTGAATGGGGGGAGCAGTACTTC,CASSEWGEQYF
NA,TRBJ2-1,NA,TRBV19,TGTGCCACTTCTGTTATGGTAGCGGAGTACAATGAGCAGTTCTTC,CATSVMVAEYNEQFF
NA,TRBJ1-1,NA,TRBV6-5,TGTGCCAGCAGTTTCGGGGGAGGGGGGAACACTGAAGCTTTCTTT,CASSFGGGGNTEAFF
TRBD1,TRBJ1-4,few,TRBV13,TGTGCCAGCAGCCCCCGGGACAGGGATAATGAAAAACTGTTTTTT,CASSPRDRDNEKLFF
TRBD2,TRBJ2-1,once,TRBV7-8,TGTGCCAGCAGCTTCATGACTAGCGGGCACTCGGGCAATGAGCAGTTCTTC,CASSFMTSGHSGNEQFF
NA,TRBJ1-3,NA,TRBV4-1,TGCGCCAGTGTTGGGGGCAATTTCTCTGGAAACACCATATATTTT,CASVGGNFSGNTIYF
TRBD1,TRBJ1-3,NA,TRBV7-9,TGTGCCAGCAGTAACCGGGGACAGGGTTCCGGAAACACCATATATTTT,CASSNRGQGSGNTIYF
NA,TRBJ2-7,NA,TRBV6-4,TGTGCCAGCAGTGACCCTACCTGGGCTAGCTCGTCCGAGCAGTACTTC,CASSDPTWASSSEQYF
TRBD1,TRBJ2-3,few,TRBV18,TGTGCCAGCTCACCACCGGGACAGAGCACAGATACGCAGTATTTT,CASSPPGQSTDTQYF
TRBD2,TRBJ2-5,many,TRBV14,TGTGCCAGCAGCCAACAACGGCTAGCGGGGGCCGGGGGAGAGACCCAGTACTTC,CASSQQRLAGAGGETQYF
TRBD1,TRBJ1-2,NA,TRBV7-9,TGTGCCAGCAGCTTCGCAGGGGGAGGCTACACCTTC,CASSFAGGGYTF
NA,TRBJ1-6,few,TRBV5-1,TGCGCCAGCAGCTTGGGGGTTAGTAGTTCACCCCTCCACTTT,CASSLGVSSSPLHF
NA,TRBJ2-3,once,TRBV5-5,TGTGCCAGCAGCTTGGACGGGCCCACAGATACGCAGTATTTT,CASSLDGPTDTQYF
NA,TRBJ2-3,few,TRBV5-1,TGCGCCAGCAGCTTGGGTGGCCGAACCCGCCTGGATACGCAGTATTTT,CASSLGGRTRLDTQYF
TRBD1,TRBJ2-7,NA,TRBV5-1,TGCGCCAGCAGCCACTCCCTCGGACAGGGGTCCTACGAGCAGTACTTC,CASSHSLGQGSYEQYF